The sequence of this TCR beta chain was determined in a study of control samples from healthy donors and cancer patients (dated by TCRdb to the early 2020s). Libraries came from the immunoSEQ multiplex PCR assay. The table comes from immuneACCESS by way of TCRdb, which keeps in-frame sequences with V and J called. Part of the clones is missing from these tables; in studies checked, under half for an unresolved V gene and the rest for unknown reasons. This sample lists approximately 79,000 clones; over 75% were detected once. The ten largest clones add up to 6.5% to 7.5% of the sample. About this clone itself: This clone's antigen is unknown. Base qualities are missing; no much larger clone stands one base away.

Sequences were obtained from blood. This receptor was taken from a man between 50 and 59 years old in good health.

In nucleotides, the sequence is TGTGCCAGCAGCTCCCCCACCGCGGGGTACAGCACCGGGGAGCTGTTTTTT. This sequence encodes CASSSPTAGYSTGELFF. The chain was built from TRBV7-9 and TRBJ2-2; the D segment could be TRBD2, given 6 matching bases. CDR1 SEHNR and CDR2 FQNEAQ are derived from the germline V gene (reference sequence). V and J are truncated by 4 bases and 4 bases respectively, leaving an intervening sequence of 19 bases. From the cysteine through the phenylalanine, the CDR3 covers 17 amino acids. The CDR3 DNA has 51 bases and is translated from base 1.